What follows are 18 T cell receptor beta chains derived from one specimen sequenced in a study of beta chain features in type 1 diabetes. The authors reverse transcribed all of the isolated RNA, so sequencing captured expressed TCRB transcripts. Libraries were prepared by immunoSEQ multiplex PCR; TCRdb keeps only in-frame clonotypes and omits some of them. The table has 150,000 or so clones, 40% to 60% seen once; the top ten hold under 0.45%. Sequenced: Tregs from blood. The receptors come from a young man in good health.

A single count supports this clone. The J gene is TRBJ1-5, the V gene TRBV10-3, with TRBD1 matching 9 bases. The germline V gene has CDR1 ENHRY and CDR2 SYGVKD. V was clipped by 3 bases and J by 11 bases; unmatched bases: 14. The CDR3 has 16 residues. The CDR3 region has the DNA TGTGCCATCAGTGACGGGGGACAGGGCGTGGGGGGGACCCAGCATTTT. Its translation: CAISDGGQGVGGTQHF.

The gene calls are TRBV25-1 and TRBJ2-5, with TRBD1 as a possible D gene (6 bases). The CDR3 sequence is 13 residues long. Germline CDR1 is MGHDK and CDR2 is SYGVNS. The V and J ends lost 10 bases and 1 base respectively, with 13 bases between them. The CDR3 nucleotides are TGTGCCACCCTCGGGACATTCCAAGAGACCCAGTACTTC. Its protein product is CATLGTFQETQYF.

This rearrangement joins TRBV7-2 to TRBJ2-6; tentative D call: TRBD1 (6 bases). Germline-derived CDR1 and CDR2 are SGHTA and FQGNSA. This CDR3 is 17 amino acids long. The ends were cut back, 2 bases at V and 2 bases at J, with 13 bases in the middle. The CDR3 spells CASSLMPGVAGANVLTF. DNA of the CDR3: TGTGCCAGCAGCTTAATGCCAGGGGTAGCTGGGGCCAACGTCCTGACTTTC.

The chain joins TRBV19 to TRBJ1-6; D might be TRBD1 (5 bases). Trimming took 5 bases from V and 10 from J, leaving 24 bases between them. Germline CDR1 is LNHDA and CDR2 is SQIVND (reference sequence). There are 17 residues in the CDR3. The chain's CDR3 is CASSGTGRTSAGSPLHF. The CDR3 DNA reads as TGTGCCAGTAGTGGGACTGGGAGAACCTCCGCCGGATCACCCCTCCACTTT.

CDR3 residues: CASQGAFNYGYTF. In DNA form, the CDR3 reads TGTGCCAGTCAGGGGGCTTTTAACTATGGCTACACCTTC. The genes are TRBV6-6 and TRBJ1-2; 8 nucleotides agree with TRBD1. CDR3 length equals 13 residues. The ends lost 9 bases at V and 1 base at J; junction bases unmatched: 4. Germline CDR1 reads MNHNY; CDR2 reads SVGAGI (reference sequence).

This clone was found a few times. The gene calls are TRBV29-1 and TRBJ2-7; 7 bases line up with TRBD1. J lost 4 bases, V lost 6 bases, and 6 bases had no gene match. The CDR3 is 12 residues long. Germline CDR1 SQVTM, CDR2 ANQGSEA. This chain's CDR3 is CSVVGQMYEQYF. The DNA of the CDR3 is TGCAGCGTGGTGGGACAGATGTACGAGCAGTACTTC.

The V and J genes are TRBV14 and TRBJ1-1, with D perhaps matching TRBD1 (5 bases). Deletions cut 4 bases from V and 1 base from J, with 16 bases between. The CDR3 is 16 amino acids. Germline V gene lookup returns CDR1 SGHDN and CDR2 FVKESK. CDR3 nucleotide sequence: TGTGCCAGCAGCCCACGGGCAGGGTCGAAGAACACTGAAGCTTTCTTT. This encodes CASSPRAGSKNTEAFF.

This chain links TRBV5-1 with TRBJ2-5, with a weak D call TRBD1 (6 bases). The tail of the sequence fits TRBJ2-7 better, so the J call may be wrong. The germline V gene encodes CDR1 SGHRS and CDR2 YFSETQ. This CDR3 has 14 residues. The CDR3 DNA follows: TGCGCCAGCAGCTTGCGGCTAGGGGGCTACGAGCAGTACTTC. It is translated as CASSLRLGGYEQYF.

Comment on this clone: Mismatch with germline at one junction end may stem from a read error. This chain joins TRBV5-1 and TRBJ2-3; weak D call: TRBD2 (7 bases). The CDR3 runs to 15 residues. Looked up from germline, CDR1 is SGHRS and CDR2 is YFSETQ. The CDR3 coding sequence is TGCGCCAGCACCTTGGAGGGGGGGCAGACAGATACGCAGTATTTT. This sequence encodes CASTLEGGQTDTQYF. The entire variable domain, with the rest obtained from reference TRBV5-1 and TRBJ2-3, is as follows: KAGVTQTPRYLIKTRGQQVTLSCSPISGHRSVSWYQQTPGQGLQFLFEYFSETQRNKGNFPGRFSGRQFSNSRSEMNVSTLELGDSALYLCASTLEGGQTDTQYFGPGTRLTVL.

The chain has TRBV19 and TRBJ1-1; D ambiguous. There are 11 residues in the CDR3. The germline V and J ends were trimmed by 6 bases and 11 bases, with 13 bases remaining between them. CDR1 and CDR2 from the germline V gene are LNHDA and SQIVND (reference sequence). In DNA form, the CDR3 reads TGTGCCAGTAGCCGCACGGGGATGGCTTTCTTT. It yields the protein CASSRTGMAFF.

The CDR3 is CASSQDPAGYYGYTF. The CDR3 DNA reads TGCGCCAGCAGCCAAGATCCGGCGGGGTACTATGGCTACACCTTC. The chain links TRBV4-3 to TRBJ1-2; D uncertain. CDR1 and CDR2 from the germline V gene are LGHNA and YSLEER. Between the trimmed V and J ends, which lost 0 bases and 3 bases, there was a span of 11 bases. This CDR3 is 15 amino acids long.

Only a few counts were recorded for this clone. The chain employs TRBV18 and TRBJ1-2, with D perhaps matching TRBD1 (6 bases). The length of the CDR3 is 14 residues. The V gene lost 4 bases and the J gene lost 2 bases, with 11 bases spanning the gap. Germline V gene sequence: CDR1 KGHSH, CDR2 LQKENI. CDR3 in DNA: TGTGCCAGCTCACACCGGGACACCAACTATGGCTACACCTTC. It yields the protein CASSHRDTNYGYTF.

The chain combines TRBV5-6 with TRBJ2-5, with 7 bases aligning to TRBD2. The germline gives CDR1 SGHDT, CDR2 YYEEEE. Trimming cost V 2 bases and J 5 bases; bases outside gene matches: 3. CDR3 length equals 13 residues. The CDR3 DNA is TGTGCCAGCAGCTTTTGGGGGGGGGAGACCCAGTACTTC. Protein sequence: CASSFWGGETQYF.

The DNA of the CDR3 is TGCGCCAGCAGCTTGGTGGTGGAGAGTTTCACCGGGGAGCTGTTTTTT. Its translation: CASSLVVESFTGELFF. V is TRBV5-1 and J is TRBJ2-2, with D unresolved. Deletions cut 0 bases from V and 4 bases from J, with 13 bases between. The germline V gene has CDR1 SGHRS and CDR2 YFSETQ. The CDR3 has 16 amino acids. The whole variable domain, filled in from reference TRBV5-1 and TRBJ2-2, reads KAGVTQTPRYLIKTRGQQVTLSCSPISGHRSVSWYQQTPGQGLQFLFEYFSETQRNKGNFPGRFSGRQFSNSRSEMNVSTLELGDSALYLCASSLVVESFTGELFFGEGSRLTVL.

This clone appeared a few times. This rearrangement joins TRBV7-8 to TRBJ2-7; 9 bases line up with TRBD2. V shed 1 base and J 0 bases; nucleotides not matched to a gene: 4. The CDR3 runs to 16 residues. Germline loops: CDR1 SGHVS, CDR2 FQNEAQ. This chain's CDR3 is CASSLVGGGGSYEQYF. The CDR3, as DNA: TGTGCCAGCAGCTTAGTTGGCGGGGGGGGCTCCTACGAGCAGTACTTC.

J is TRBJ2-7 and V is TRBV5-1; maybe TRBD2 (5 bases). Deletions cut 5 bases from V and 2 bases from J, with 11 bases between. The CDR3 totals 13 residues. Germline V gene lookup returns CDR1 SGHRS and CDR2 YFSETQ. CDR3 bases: TGCGCCAGCAGTGAGGACGGGACCTACGAGCAGTACTTC. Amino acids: CASSEDGTYEQYF.

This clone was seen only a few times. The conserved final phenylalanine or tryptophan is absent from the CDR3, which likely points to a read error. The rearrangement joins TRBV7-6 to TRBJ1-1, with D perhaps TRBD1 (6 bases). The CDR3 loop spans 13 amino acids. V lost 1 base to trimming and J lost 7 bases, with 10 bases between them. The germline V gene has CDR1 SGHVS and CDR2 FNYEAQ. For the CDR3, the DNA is TGTGCCAGCAGCTTAGTCAGGGGAAGTGAAGCTTTCCTT. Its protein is CASSLVRGSEAFL.

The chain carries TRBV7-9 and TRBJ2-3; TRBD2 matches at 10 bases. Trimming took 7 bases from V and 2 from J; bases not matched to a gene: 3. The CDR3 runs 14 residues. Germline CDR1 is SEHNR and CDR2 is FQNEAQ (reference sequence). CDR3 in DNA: TGTGCCAGCAACCTAGCGGGGGCCACAGATACGCAGTATTTT. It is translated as CASNLAGATDTQYF.